This TCR beta chain is from a study of shared clonotypes between healthy human individuals. Study details: For every donor, three CD4 naive, three CD4 memory, two CD8 naive and one CD8 memory plates were used. Points from the study as a whole: Compared with memory subsets, naive subsets generally had larger estimated richness. With few donors, the genetic and exposure-history diversity represented was limited.

The authors ran the assay at deep level. Clones were sequenced by immunoSEQ multiplex PCR, and TCRdb holds only the in-frame ones, with some missing. The table records about 1.5 million clones, roughly 96% of them present only once. Germline CDR1 SGDLS, CDR2 YYNGEE. Losses at the gene ends were 4 bases for V and 3 bases for J; bases not matched to a gene: 9. The CDR3 is 18 amino acids. Concerning this clone: Its target is unknown.

The sample taken for sequencing was naive CD4+ T cells sorted from blood. Documented subset: CD45RA+ positively selected. The chain employs TRBV9 and TRBJ2-3, with TRBD2 identical over 15 bases. This sequence was found in a man aged 25 to 45 in good health. The CDR3 nucleotides are TGTGCCAGCAGCTTAAGGACTAGCGGGAGGGGTTGGACAGATACGCAGTATTTT. This codes for CASSLRTSGRGWTDTQYF.